The next 5 T cell receptor beta chains were all read from a single sample in a study of cytomegalovirus exposure and HLA in healthy donors (TCRdb year 2017). The library came from the immunoSEQ multiplex PCR assay. For the multiplex PCR, a mixture combining 60 forward primers for TCR Vbeta segments and 13 reverse primers for TCR Jbeta segments was used. TCRdb carries this immuneACCESS record with in-frame sequences only. Its versions omit some clonotypes, under half of them owing to an unresolved V gene in the studies checked, with the rest unexplained. This sample's table has entries for roughly 51,000 clones. The ten top clones hold 2.1% of the sample. The specimen was PBMCs. These receptors came from a woman between 40 and 50 years old in good health and CMV-seronegative.

A remark on this clone: One junction end does not reproduce the germline sequence, and a read error may be involved. The chain combines TRBV6-1 with TRBJ2-2; D is ambiguous. CDR1 is MNHNS and CDR2 is SASEGT in the germline V gene. The CDR3 consists of 14 residues. CDR3 coding DNA: TGTGCCAGCAGTGAGAGGTTGAACTCCGGGGAGCTGTTTTTT. It is translated as CASSERLNSGELFF.

The CDR3: CATRSGVLDNEQFF. The CDR3 nucleotides are TGTGCCACAAGGAGCGGGGTATTGGACAATGAGCAGTTCTTC. This sequence joins TRBV19 and TRBJ2-1; 7 positions agree with TRBD2. The CDR3 is made up of 14 amino acids. After removal of 10 bases from V and 5 bases from J, the junction contained 11 bases not matched to a gene. Germline CDR1 and CDR2: LNHDA and SQIVND (reference sequence).

As for this clone: The junction does not match germline at one end; this may be a read error. The genes are TRBV5-1 and TRBJ2-5, with D perhaps matching TRBD1 (6 bases). Germline V lookup: CDR1 SGHRS, CDR2 YFSETQ. CDR3 length: 14 amino acids. The CDR3 bases are TGCGCCAGCAGCTTACAGGGCCCTCAAGAGAACCAGTACTTC. Protein sequence: CASSLQGPQENQYF.

V and J are TRBV5-8 and TRBJ1-1; D may be TRBD1 (5 bases). The CDR3 is 14 amino acids. Germline values: CDR1 SGHTS, CDR2 YDEGEE. Trimming left V 4 bases short and J 0 bases short, with 10 bases between. The CDR3 sequence: CASSHQGLNTEAFF. The DNA of the CDR3 is TGTGCCAGCAGCCACCAGGGTTTGAACACTGAAGCTTTCTTT. Drawing the rest from reference TRBV5-8 and TRBJ1-1, the complete variable domain is EAGVTQSPTHLIKTRGQQATLRCSPISGHTSVYWYQQALGLGLQFLLWYDEGEERNRGNFPPRFSGRQFPNYSSELNVNALELEDSALYLCASSHQGLNTEAFFGQGTRLTVV.

This CDR3 reads CAISESQGLNEKLFF. CDR3 nucleotides: TGTGCCATCAGTGAGTCGCAGGGACTTAATGAAAAACTGTTTTTT. The rearrangement joins TRBV10-3 to TRBJ1-4; a possible D gene is TRBD1 (5 bases). V was cut by 0 bases and J by 4 bases, with 9 bases left in between. The germline V gene has CDR1 ENHRY and CDR2 SYGVKD. The CDR3 sequence is 15 residues long.